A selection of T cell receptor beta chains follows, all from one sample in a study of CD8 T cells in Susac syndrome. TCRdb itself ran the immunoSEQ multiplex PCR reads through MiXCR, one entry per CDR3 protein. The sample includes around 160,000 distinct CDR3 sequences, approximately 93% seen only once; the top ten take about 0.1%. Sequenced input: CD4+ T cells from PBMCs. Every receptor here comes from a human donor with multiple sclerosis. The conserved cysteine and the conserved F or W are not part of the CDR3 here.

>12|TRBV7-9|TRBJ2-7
ASSLIGTSFEQY
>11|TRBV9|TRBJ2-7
ASGRIGGDEQY
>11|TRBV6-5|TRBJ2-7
ASSRLDFYEQY
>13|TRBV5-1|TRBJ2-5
ASSFLGSLQETQY
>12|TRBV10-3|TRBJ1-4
AISRDGSNEKLF
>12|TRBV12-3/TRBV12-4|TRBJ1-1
ASSLLQMNTEAF
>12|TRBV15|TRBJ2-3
ATSRLDGERTQY
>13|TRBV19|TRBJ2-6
ASSIDSPGANVLT
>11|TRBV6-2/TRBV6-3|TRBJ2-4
ASTKAGSNIQY
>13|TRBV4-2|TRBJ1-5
ASSQTGGTNQPQH
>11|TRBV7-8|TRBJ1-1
ASSLSGQIEAF
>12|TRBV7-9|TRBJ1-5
ASSLGTSGQPQH
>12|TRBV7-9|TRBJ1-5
ASSLGTGSQPQH
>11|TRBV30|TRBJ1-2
AWKSLTAYGYT
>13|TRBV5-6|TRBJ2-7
ASSYRGAGTYEQY
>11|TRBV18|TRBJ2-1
ASSPTAYNEQF
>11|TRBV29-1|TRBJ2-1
SVLAGAYNEQF
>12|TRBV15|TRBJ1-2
ATSTYGTDYGYT
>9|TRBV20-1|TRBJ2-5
SPRGEETQY
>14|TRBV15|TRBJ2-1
ATSRHSGYSYNEQF
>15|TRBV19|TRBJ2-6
ASSISRTGRGANVLT
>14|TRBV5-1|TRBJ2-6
ASSLEGRSGANVLT
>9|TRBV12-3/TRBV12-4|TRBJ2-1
ASSNSNEQF